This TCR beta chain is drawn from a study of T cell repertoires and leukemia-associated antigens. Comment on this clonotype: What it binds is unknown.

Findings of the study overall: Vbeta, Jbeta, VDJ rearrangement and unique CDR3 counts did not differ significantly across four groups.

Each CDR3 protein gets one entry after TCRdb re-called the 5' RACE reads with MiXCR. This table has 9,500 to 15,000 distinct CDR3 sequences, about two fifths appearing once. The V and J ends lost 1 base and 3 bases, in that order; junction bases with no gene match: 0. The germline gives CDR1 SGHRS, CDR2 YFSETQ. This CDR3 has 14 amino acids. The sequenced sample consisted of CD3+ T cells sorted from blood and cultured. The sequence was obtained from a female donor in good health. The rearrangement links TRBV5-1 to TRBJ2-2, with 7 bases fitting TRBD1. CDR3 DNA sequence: TGCGCCAGCAGCTTGACAGGGGACACCGGGGAGCTGTTTTTT. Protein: CASSLTGDTGELFF. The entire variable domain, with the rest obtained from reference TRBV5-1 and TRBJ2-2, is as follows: KAGVTQTPRYLIKTRGQQVTLSCSPISGHRSVSWYQQTPGQGLQFLFEYFSETQRNKGNFPGRFSGRQFSNSRSEMNVSTLELGDSALYLCASSLTGDTGELFFGEGSRLTVL.